This TCR beta chain came from a study of T cell responses to AZD1222 COVID-19 vaccine. Study overall: Second doses were pooled across both intervals (about 4 or about 12 weeks).

Assay: immunoSEQ multiplex PCR; the TCRdb copy retains only in-frame clones and omits some. The sample contains more than 75,000 clones, roughly 90% of which appear only once. General observations from the study: Most donors were white British, females outnumbered males, and clonal diversity was possibly underestimated. Every sample of the repertoires postdated the peak T cell response.

As concerns this clone: Its matching antigen is unknown.

Trimming took 3 bases from V and 5 from J, leaving 5 bases between them. Germline CDR1 is KGHSH and CDR2 is LQKENI. The CDR3 has 11 amino acids. The clonotype was recovered from an adult in good health. V usage is TRBV18 and J usage is TRBJ2-7; D is undetermined. Material: peripheral blood, obtained on day 0 of AZD1222 vaccination. CDR3 protein: CASSPADEQYF. DNA of the CDR3: TGTGCCAGCTCACCGGCAGACGAGCAGTACTTC.